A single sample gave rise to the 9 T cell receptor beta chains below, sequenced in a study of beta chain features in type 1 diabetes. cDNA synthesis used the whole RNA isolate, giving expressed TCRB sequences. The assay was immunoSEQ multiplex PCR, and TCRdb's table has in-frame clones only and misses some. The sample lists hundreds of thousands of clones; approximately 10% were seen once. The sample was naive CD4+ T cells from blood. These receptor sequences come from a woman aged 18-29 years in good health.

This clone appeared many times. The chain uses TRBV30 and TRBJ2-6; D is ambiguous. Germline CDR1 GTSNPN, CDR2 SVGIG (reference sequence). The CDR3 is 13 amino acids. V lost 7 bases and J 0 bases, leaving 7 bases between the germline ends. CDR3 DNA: TGTGCCTCGGACGGCTCTGGGGCCAACGTCCTGACTTTC. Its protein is CASDGSGANVLTF.

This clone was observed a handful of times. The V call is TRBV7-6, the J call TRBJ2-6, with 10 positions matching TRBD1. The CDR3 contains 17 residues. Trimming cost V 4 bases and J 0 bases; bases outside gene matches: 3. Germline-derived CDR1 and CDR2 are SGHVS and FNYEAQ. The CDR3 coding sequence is TGTGCCAGCAGCTCCGGGACAGGGGCCTCTGGGGCCAACGTCCTGACTTTC. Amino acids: CASSSGTGASGANVLTF.

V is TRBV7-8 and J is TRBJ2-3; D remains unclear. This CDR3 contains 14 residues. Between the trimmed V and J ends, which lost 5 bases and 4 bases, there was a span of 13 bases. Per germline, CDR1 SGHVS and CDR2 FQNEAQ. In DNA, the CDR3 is TGTGCCAGCAGCGCCCGACGACTCCCAGATACGCAGTATTTT. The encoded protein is CASSARRLPDTQYF.

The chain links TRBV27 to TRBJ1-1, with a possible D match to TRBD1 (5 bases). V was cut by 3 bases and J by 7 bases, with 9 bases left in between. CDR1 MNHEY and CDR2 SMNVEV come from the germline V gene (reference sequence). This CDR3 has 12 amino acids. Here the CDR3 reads CASSFRTGEAFF. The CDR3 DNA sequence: TGTGCCAGCAGTTTCCGAACAGGTGAAGCTTTCTTT.

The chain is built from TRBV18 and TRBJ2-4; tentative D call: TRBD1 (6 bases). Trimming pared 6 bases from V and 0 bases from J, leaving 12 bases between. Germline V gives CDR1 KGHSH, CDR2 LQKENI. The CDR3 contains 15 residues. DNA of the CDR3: TGTGCCAGCTCGACGGACAGCGTAGCCAAAAACATTCAGTACTTC. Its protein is CASSTDSVAKNIQYF.

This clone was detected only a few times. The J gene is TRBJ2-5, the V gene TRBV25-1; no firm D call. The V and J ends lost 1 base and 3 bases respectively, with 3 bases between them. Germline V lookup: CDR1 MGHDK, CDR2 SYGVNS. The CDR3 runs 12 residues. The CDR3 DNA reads TGTGCCAGCAGTGAATTTGAAGAGACCCAGTACTTC. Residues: CASSEFEETQYF.

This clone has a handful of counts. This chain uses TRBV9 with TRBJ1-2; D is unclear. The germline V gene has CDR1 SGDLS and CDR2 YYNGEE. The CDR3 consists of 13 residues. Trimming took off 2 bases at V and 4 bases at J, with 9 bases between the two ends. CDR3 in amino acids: CASSVGFGYGYTF. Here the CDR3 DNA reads TGTGCCAGCAGCGTTGGGTTTGGCTATGGCTACACCTTC.

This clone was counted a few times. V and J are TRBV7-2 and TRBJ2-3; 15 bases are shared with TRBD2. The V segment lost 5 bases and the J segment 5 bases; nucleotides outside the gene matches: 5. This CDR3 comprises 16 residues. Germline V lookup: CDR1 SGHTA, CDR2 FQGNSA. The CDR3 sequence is CASSNLGLAGGDTQYF. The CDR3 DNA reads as TGTGCCAGCAGCAACCTGGGACTAGCGGGGGGAGATACGCAGTATTTT.

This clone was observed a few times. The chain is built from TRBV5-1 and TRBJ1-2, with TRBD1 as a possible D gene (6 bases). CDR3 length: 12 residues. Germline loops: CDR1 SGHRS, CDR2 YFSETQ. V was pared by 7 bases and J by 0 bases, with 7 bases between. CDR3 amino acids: CASGQTNYGYTF. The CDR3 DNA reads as TGCGCCAGCGGACAGACTAACTATGGCTACACCTTC.